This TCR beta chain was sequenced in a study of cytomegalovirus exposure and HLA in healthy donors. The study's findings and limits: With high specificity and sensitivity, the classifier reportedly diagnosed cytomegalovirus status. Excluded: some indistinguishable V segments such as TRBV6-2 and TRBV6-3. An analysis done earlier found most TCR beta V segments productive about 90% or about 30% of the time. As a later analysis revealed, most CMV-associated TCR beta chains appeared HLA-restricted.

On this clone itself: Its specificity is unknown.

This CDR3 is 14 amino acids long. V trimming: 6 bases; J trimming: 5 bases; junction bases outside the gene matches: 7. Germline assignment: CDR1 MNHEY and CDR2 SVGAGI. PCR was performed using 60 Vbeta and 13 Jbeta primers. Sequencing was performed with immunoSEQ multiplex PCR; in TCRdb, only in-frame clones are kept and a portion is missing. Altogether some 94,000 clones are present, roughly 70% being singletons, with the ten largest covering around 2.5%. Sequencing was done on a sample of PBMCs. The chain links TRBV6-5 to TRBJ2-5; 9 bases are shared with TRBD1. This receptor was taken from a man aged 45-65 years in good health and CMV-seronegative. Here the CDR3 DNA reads TGTGCCAGCAGGACCGGGACAGGGCTCGAGACCCAGTACTTC. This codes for CASRTGTGLETQYF.